These T cell receptor beta chains were read from a single sample in a study of CD4 and CD8 cells across lung adenocarcinoma regions. One entry per CDR3 protein results from TCRdb running MiXCR on the PCR reads. This repertoire shows fewer than 4,000 distinct CDR3 sequences, 46% found once; its top ten account for approximately 48%. The sample comprised CD8+ T cells from the center of a lung tumor. The receptors were sampled from a male donor with lung adenocarcinoma. The CD4 and CD8 labels of this study may be unreliable. Both conserved end residues are part of each CDR3. D genes are given only for firm matches. A row's size may be missing; if present it is once, few, many or a size class.

v_call	clone_size	j_call	d_call	cdr3_nt	cdr3_aa
TRBV27	-	TRBJ2-5	-	TGTGCCAGCAGGGGGAGGGGGCCGGACACCCAGTACTTC	CASRGRGPDTQYF
TRBV10-2	medium-sized	TRBJ1-1	TRBD1	TGCGCCAGCAGTGACCATGGACAGGTTAACACTGAAGCTTTCTTT	CASSDHGQVNTEAFF
TRBV6-1	-	TRBJ2-5	-	TGTTCCAGGGGGGTCGGGGGCGGTGACCAAGATACGCAGTACTTC	CSRGVGGGDQDTQYF
TRBV6-1	medium-sized	TRBJ1-1	TRBD1	TGTGCCAGCAGTCCCCTCGGACAGGCCTCCATGAACACTGAAGCTTTCTTT	CASSPLGQASMNTEAFF
TRBV6-8	-	TRBJ2-5	-	TGTGCCAGCAGTGCGGGGCTAGGGGACCGTGACCAAGATACCCAGTATTTC	CASSAGLGDRDQDTQYF
TRBV6-5	once	TRBJ2-1	-	TGTGCCAGCAGTTTTCCCGCGCAGAGCTCCTACAATGAGCAGTTCTTC	CASSFPAQSSYNEQFF
TRBV5-1	-	TRBJ2-1	TRBD1	TGCGCCAGCAGCTTGGACAGGGGGAATATGTACGAGCAGTTCTTC	CASSLDRGNMYEQFF
TRBV6-1	-	TRBJ2-5	-	TGTGCCAGCACCGGGATAGGGGTTGGTTCTGGCTCCAACGTCCAGTACTTC	CASTGIGVGSGSNVQYF
TRBV27	-	TRBJ2-7	-	TGTGCCAGCAGTCCTCATAATTCCTACGAGCAGTACTTC	CASSPHNSYEQYF
TRBV6-1	medium-sized	TRBJ1-4	-	TGTGCCAGCATCCAAAAAGGGGCGGTGAATGAAAAACTGTTTTTT	CASIQKGAVNEKLFF
TRBV12-5	-	TRBJ2-1	TRBD2	TGTGCTAGTGGTTTGGAAGTTAGCGGGAGTGGTGGGGTATACAATGAGCAGTTCTTC	CASGLEVSGSGGVYNEQFF
TRBV27	once	TRBJ2-3	-	TGTGCCAGCAGCCGTATTGGGGGAGATACGCAGTATTTT	CASSRIGGDTQYF
TRBV10-2	few	TRBJ2-1	TRBD2	TGCGCCAGCAGAGCACTAGCGGGAGTTTTTCCTGAGCAGTTCTTC	CASRALAGVFPEQFF
TRBV10-3	-	TRBJ2-4	-	TGTGCCGGGACCCGCCGGGTAGACCAAGACATTCAGTACTTC	CAGTRRVDQDIQYF
TRBV6-1	hyperexpanded	TRBJ2-1	TRBD1	TGTGCCAGCAGTGTAGAAACAGGGGAGTTCTTC	CASSVETGEFF
TRBV6-1	few	TRBJ2-1	-	TGTGCCAGCAGCTCAGCAGGGTTGAACTACAATGAGCAGTTCTTC	CASSSAGLNYNEQFF
TRBV3-1	-	TRBJ2-3	-	TGTGCCAGCAGCCCCTCCGGGACCTCGAGTACGCAGTATTTT	CASSPSGTSSTQYF
TRBV6-1	medium-sized	TRBJ2-2	TRBD2	TGTGCCAGCAGTGAACTAGCGGCCCGATATCTGGGCGGGGAGCTGTTTTTT	CASSELAARYLGGELFF
TRBV6-1	-	TRBJ2-7	TRBD2	TGTGCCAGCACCCGGACTAGCGGGATGTACGAGCAGTACTTC	CASTRTSGMYEQYF
TRBV6-1	large	TRBJ2-3	TRBD2	TGTGCCAGCAGTGCTCTAGCGGGACTCACAGATACGCAGTATTTT	CASSALAGLTDTQYF
TRBV27	-	TRBJ2-1	TRBD2	TGTGCCAGCGGGATGACTAGCATAGATGAGCAGTTCTTC	CASGMTSIDEQFF
TRBV6-1	-	TRBJ2-3	-	TGTGCCAGGGGTGAATGGGCCCGTGACAAAGAGACGCAGTACTTT	CARGEWARDKETQYF
TRBV6-1	-	TRBJ2-1	TRBD2	TGTGCCAGCACCCCCCCCCAGGGAGGGGCCAATGAGCAGTTCTTC	CASTPPQGGANEQFF
TRBV6-2/TRBV6-3	few	TRBJ2-1	TRBD2	TGTGCCAGCAGCCCCAGGACTAGCGGGAGAGGCGATGAGCAGTTCTTC	CASSPRTSGRGDEQFF
TRBV27	-	TRBJ2-3	-	TGTGCCAGCAGTTTCATGGTAGCCGGCACAGATACGCAGTATTTT	CASSFMVAGTDTQYF
TRBV7-3	medium-sized	TRBJ2-1	TRBD2	TGTGCCAGCAGCAAGGGACTAGCGGGAGGAGGGGAGCAGTTCTTC	CASSKGLAGGGEQFF
TRBV27	-	TRBJ2-6	TRBD1	TGTGCCGGCAGTGGCAGGGGGAAAAAGACCCTGACTTTC	CAGSGRGKKTLTF
TRBV4-2	few	TRBJ2-5	-	TGTGCCAGCAGCCAAGGAGAGGCAGGGATGTACCAAGAGACCCAGTACTTC	CASSQGEAGMYQETQYF
TRBV20-1	-	TRBJ1-1	-	TGCAGTGCCCTAACAGGGAAGGGGAACACTGAAGCTTTCTTT	CSALTGKGNTEAFF
TRBV5-4	-	TRBJ2-4	-	TGTGGCAGCAGCTTGGGGCTGCGAGCCAAAAACATTCAGTACTTC	CGSSLGLRAKNIQYF
TRBV27	few	TRBJ2-1	TRBD2	TGTGCCAGCAGTGGGACTAGCGGTTACAATGAGCAGTTCTTC	CASSGTSGYNEQFF
TRBV6-1	-	TRBJ2-4	-	TGTGCCAGCACCCACCGGGGAGACCAAGACATCCAGTACTTC	CASTHRGDQDIQYF
TRBV10-1	large	TRBJ2-1	-	TGCGCCAGCAGTGAGAGCCCCCGCAATGAGCAGTTCTTC	CASSESPRNEQFF
TRBV27	once	TRBJ2-5	TRBD2	TGTGCCAGCAGTTTAGGTAGCGGGAACGTCGAGACCCAGTACTTC	CASSLGSGNVETQYF
TRBV10-2	-	TRBJ2-3	-	TGCGCGAGCAGTGAGCCAGATACGCAGTATTTC	CASSEPDTQYF
TRBV6-1	-	TRBJ2-7	TRBD1	TGTGCCAGCAGCCCCGGGACAGGGCTCCCTTACGAGCAGTACTTC	CASSPGTGLPYEQYF
TRBV5-1	-	TRBJ2-3	-	TGCGCCAGCAGCTTGTCTGGGAGCACAGATACGCAGTATTTT	CASSLSGSTDTQYF
TRBV9	-	TRBJ2-5	TRBD2	TGTGCCAGCAGCCCAGACCCAGCGGGAGGGGAGACCCAGTACTTC	CASSPDPAGGETQYF
TRBV6-1	-	TRBJ2-1	TRBD1	TGTGCCAGCAGACAGGGGCTAGAGGCAGCGAGTAACAATGAACAGTTTTTC	CASRQGLEAASNNEQFF
TRBV4-3	few	TRBJ2-3	-	TGCGCCAGCAGCCAAGATGGCGGAGTGGTAGATACGCAGTATTTT	CASSQDGGVVDTQYF
TRBV12-5	few	TRBJ1-4	-	TGTGCTAGTGGTTTGCTGCCGGGCCTCCTCCGGGAAAAACTGTTTTTT	CASGLLPGLLREKLFF
TRBV6-2/TRBV6-3	medium-sized	TRBJ2-1	-	TGTGCCAGCAGCCTGGGGGACACTTCCTACAATGAGCAGTTCTTC	CASSLGDTSYNEQFF
TRBV11-3	medium-sized	TRBJ2-1	TRBD1	TGTGCCAGCAGCTTATCCGGGACAGGAGTATTCAATGAGCAGTTCTTC	CASSLSGTGVFNEQFF
TRBV11-3	medium-sized	TRBJ2-5	-	TGTGCCAGCAGCTTAACCCCCGCGGGCAATGAGCAGTACTTC	CASSLTPAGNEQYF
TRBV6-2/TRBV6-3	-	TRBJ2-3	-	TGTGCCAGCATCAGTGGGAGTGGCACAGATACGCAGTATTTT	CASISGSGTDTQYF
TRBV7-2	-	TRBJ2-1	-	TGTGCCAGCAGCCTAAGGGGTAGCGGTTACAGCTCCTACAATGAGCAGTTCTTC	CASSLRGSGYSSYNEQFF
TRBV7-8	-	TRBJ2-1	TRBD1	TGTGCCAGCAGCCCTCGGACAGGATGGGAGACCCAGTTCTTC	CASSPRTGWETQFF
TRBV12-3/TRBV12-4	-	TRBJ2-1	TRBD2	TGTGCCAGCAGTTTCCGGACTAGCGGGAGTAATAATGAGCAGTTCTTC	CASSFRTSGSNNEQFF
TRBV27	few	TRBJ1-2	-	TGTGCCAGCAGTCCCCAACAGGGCCGGGGGGAGAACTATGGCTACACCTTC	CASSPQQGRGENYGYTF
TRBV27	-	TRBJ2-5	-	TGTGCCAGCAGTGGCACTGGGGACAAGACCCAGTACTTC	CASSGTGDKTQYF
TRBV7-9	-	TRBJ2-1	-	TGTGCCAGCACCTTTACCGGGAGTGACAATGAGCAGTTCTTC	CASTFTGSDNEQFF
TRBV6-1	-	TRBJ2-1	TRBD2	TGTGCCAGCAGTGCGGCTAGCGGGGGTCTTAGCTCCTACAATGAGCAGTTCTTC	CASSAASGGLSSYNEQFF
TRBV14	-	TRBJ1-1	-	TGTGCCAGCAGCCGGGGGGCTTCTAACACTGAAGCTTTCTTT	CASSRGASNTEAFF
TRBV20-1	-	TRBJ2-5	-	TGCAGTGTCCCGAGCGGCCAAGAGACCCAGTACTTC	CSVPSGQETQYF